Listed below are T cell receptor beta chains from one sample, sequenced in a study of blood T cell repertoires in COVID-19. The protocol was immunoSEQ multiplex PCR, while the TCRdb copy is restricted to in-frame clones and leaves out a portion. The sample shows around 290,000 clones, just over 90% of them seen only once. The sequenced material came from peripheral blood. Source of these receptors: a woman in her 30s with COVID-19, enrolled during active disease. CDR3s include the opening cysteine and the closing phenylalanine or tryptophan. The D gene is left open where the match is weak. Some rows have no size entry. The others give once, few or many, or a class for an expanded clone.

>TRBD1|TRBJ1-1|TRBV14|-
CASSQLTGRFEAFF
TGTGCCAGCAGCCAGTTGACAGGGAGATTTGAAGCTTTCTTT
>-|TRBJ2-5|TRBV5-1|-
CASSSVEETQYF
TGCGCCAGCAGCTCGGTTGAAGAGACCCAGTACTTC
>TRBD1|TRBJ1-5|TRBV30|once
CAWCAPDRGNGNQPQHF
TGTGCCTGGTGCGCTCCGGACAGGGGGAATGGCAATCAGCCCCAGCATTTT
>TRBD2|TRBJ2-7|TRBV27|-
CASSRTGTSGKEQYF
TGTGCCAGCAGTCGTACCGGGACTAGCGGGAAAGAGCAGTACTTC
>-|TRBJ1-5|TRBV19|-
CASSILSGNNQPQHF
TGTGCCAGTAGTATACTCTCAGGGAACAATCAGCCCCAGCATTTT
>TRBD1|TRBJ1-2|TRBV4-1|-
CASSPRTGDGYTF
TGCGCCAGCAGCCCCCGGACAGGGGACGGCTACACCTTC
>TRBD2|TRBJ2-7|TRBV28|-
CASRRGLAGGGEQYF
TGTGCCAGCAGACGAGGACTAGCGGGAGGTGGCGAGCAGTACTTC
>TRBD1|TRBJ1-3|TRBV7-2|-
CASSLFYRSGTGGRNTIYF
TGTGCCAGCAGCTTGTTTTATCGGTCCGGGACAGGGGGGAGAAACACCATATATTTT
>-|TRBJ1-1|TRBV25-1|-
CASSVPGGRTEAFF
TGTGCCAGCAGTGTTCCCGGGGGAAGGACTGAAGCTTTCTTT
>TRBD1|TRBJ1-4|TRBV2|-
CASSSQDRANEKLFF
TGTGCCAGCAGTAGTCAGGACAGGGCAAATGAAAAACTGTTTTTT
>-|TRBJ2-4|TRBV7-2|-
CASSPTITSVKNIQYF
TGTGCCAGCAGCCCCACCATAACTAGTGTCAAAAACATTCAGTACTTC
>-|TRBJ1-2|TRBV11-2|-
CASSLDGLGGPLSYGYTF
TGTGCCAGCAGCTTAGACGGGCTGGGAGGCCCTCTGAGCTATGGCTACACCTTC
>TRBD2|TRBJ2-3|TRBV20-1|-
CSASQTGGRESTQYF
TGCAGTGCTAGTCAGACGGGCGGGAGGGAGAGTACGCAGTATTTT
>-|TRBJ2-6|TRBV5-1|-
CASSSGTGSGANVLTF
TGCGCCAGCAGCTCGGGTACAGGGTCTGGGGCCAACGTCCTGACTTTC
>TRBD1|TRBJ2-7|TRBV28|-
CASSLPHRGLPSYEQYF
TGTGCCAGCAGTCTCCCCCACAGGGGGCTACCTTCCTACGAGCAGTACTTC
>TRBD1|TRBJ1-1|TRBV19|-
CASSIVMDREAFF
TGTGCCAGTAGTATAGTCATGGACAGGGAAGCTTTCTTT
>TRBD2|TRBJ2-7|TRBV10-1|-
CASIQRLAGTSSYEQYF
TGCGCCAGCATTCAAAGACTAGCAGGAACTAGCTCCTACGAGCAGTACTTC
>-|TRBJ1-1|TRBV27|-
CASSDIGHVEAFF
TGTGCCAGCAGCGATATTGGACACGTTGAAGCTTTCTTT
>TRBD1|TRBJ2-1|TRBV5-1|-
CASSLDRGEKPDEQFF
TGCGCCAGCAGCTTGGACAGGGGCGAAAAACCAGATGAGCAGTTCTTC
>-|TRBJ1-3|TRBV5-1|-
CASSLQQGGLSGNTIYF
TGCGCCAGCAGCTTGCAACAGGGTGGCCTCTCTGGAAACACCATATATTTT
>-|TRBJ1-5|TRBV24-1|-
CASVADLVRNQPQHF
TGTGCCTCTGTCGCCGACTTGGTGCGCAATCAGCCCCAGCATTTT
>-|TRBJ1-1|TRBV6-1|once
CASSDSGLLMNTEAFF
TGTGCCAGCAGTGATTCGGGGTTACTCATGAACACTGAAGCTTTCTTT
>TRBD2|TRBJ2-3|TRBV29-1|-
CSVIGLAGGTDTQYF
TGCAGCGTAATAGGACTAGCGGGAGGCACAGATACGCAGTATTTT
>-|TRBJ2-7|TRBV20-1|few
CSAPRGPEQYF
TGCAGTGCCCCCAGGGGTCCCGAGCAGTACTTC
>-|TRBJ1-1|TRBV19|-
CASRTVGGNTEAFF
TGTGCCAGTAGGACAGTGGGAGGGAACACTGAAGCTTTCTTT
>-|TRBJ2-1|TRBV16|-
CASSQGRGSSYNEQFF
TGTGCCAGCAGCCAGGGAAGGGGGAGCTCCTACAATGAGCAGTTCTTC
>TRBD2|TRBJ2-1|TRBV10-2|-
CASLGGLAGIHEQFF
TGCGCCAGCCTGGGGGGACTAGCGGGAATCCATGAGCAGTTCTTC
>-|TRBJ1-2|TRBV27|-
CASSLGGGPGGYTF
TGTGCCAGCAGTTTAGGAGGAGGCCCCGGTGGCTACACCTTC
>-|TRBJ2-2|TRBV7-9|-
CATRRRNTGELFF
TGTGCCACCCGGAGGCGTAACACCGGGGAGCTGTTTTTT
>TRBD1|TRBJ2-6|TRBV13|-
CASSSAEGKTGMSSGANVLTF
TGTGCCAGCAGCTCCGCCGAAGGGAAGACAGGGATGAGCTCTGGGGCCAACGTCCTGACTTTC
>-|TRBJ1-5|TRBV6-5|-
CASSYAPQSNQPQHF
TGTGCCAGCAGTTACGCCCCACAGAGCAATCAGCCCCAGCATTTT
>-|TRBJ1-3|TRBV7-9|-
CASSPTRPDGRNTIYF
TGTGCCAGCAGCCCGACGAGGCCCGACGGAAGAAACACCATATATTTT
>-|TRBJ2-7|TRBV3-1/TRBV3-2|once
CASGRGTYEQYF
TGTGCCAGCGGGAGAGGGACCTACGAGCAGTACTTC
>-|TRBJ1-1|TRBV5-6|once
CASSSFGQENTEAFF
TGTGCCAGCAGCTCGTTCGGACAAGAGAACACTGAAGCTTTCTTT
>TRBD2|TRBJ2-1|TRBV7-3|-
CASSLSPPRVEREGNEQFF
TGTGCCAGCAGCTTAAGCCCCCCTAGGGTCGAGCGGGAGGGCAATGAGCAGTTCTTC
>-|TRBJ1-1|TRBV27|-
CASSSQTLTVNTEAFF
TGTGCCAGCAGTTCGCAGACCCTGACAGTGAACACTGAAGCTTTCTTT
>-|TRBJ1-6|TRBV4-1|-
CASSQVGLNSPLHF
TGCGCCAGCAGCCAAGTCGGGTTGAATTCACCCCTCCACTTT
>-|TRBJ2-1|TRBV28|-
CASVTQGIYNEQFF
TGTGCCAGCGTAACACAGGGTATTTACAATGAGCAGTTCTTC
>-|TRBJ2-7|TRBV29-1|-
CSVESSYEQYF
TGCAGCGTTGAAAGTAGCTACGAGCAGTACTTC
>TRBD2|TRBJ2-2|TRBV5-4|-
CASSSRLAGDTGELFF
TGTGCCAGCAGCTCGAGACTAGCGGGAGACACCGGGGAGCTGTTTTTT
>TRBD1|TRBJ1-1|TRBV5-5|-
CASSLPGGTEAFF
TGTGCCAGCAGCTTGCCAGGGGGCACTGAAGCTTTCTTT